This paragraph covers one T cell receptor beta chain sequence. What it binds is unknown. These data belong to a study of CD8 T cells in ankylosing spondylitis. Regarding the study as a whole: Some motif variants had been reported before (in reactive arthritis synovial fluid and blood). Significant enrichment of disease-linked clones was reported in matched ankylosing spondylitis synovial fluid. In peripheral blood, disease-linked CD8+ clones occurred at relatively low frequencies.

TCRdb itself ran the 5' RACE reads through MiXCR, one entry per CDR3 protein. The table has a few hundred thousand distinct CDR3 sequences, 8% to 11% seen once. The length of the CDR3 is 13 residues. The germline gives CDR1 ENHRY, CDR2 SYGVKD. Trimming stripped 8 bases from V and 7 bases from J, with 12 bases between. This chain uses TRBV10-3 with TRBJ1-6, with no clear D. Sequenced input: blood, either unsorted or a sorted T cell fraction (not recorded which). The sequence was collected from a male donor with ankylosing spondylitis or in good health (not recorded which). CDR3 loop: CAISESRNSPLHF. The DNA for the CDR3 is TGTGCCATCTCAGAATCGCGGAATTCACCCCTCCACTTT.